This T cell receptor (beta chain) was obtained from a study of blood T cells in healthy people across ages. V lost 5 bases to trimming and J lost 4 bases, with 18 bases between them. Germline CDR1 and CDR2: MDHEN and SYDVKM. The CDR3 is 15 amino acids. The sample holds one count of this clonotype. PCR was performed a second time for about 7 to 11 cycles using a sample-barcoded 5' primer and a J-beta primer mix. TCRdb passed the 5' RACE reads through MiXCR, listing each CDR3 protein once. The table records about 1.7 million distinct CDR3 sequences, approximately 30% of them present only once. What was sequenced was blood. The receptor comes from a woman aged 25-40 years in good health. The chain joins TRBV28 to TRBJ2-7, with D possibly called TRBD1 or TRBD2 (5 bases each). The CDR3 sequence: CASSQEAGRLYEQYF. The CDR3 nucleotides are TGTGCCAGCAGTCAGGAGGCAGGGCGGCTGTACGAGCAGTACTTC.